These 14 T cell receptor beta chains share one sample of origin, sequenced in a study of shared clonotypes between healthy human individuals. Measured with immunoSEQ multiplex PCR; TCRdb has only the in-frame clones, and not every one. The sample includes hundreds of thousands of clones, about 96% of them seen just once. Naive CD8 cells comprised CD45RO-negative, CCR7-positively selected cells, excluding terminally differentiated effector memory CD45RA+ cells. Sequenced input: naive CD8+ T cells sorted from blood. The source is a woman between 25 and 40 years old in good health.

J is TRBJ2-2 and V is TRBV9, with 7 bases identical to TRBD1. This CDR3 is 18 amino acids long. Germline trimming cut 1 base from V and 1 base from J; bases unmatched to any gene: 10. The germline gives CDR1 SGDLS, CDR2 YYNGEE. This chain's CDR3 is CASSVPRQGLENTGELFF. The CDR3 DNA reads as TGTGCCAGCAGCGTACCGAGACAGGGTCTGGAGAACACCGGGGAGCTGTTTTTT.

This clone was observed a single time. This rearrangement joins TRBV2 to TRBJ1-3; 7 positions match TRBD1. Germline-derived CDR1 and CDR2 are SNHLY and FYNNEI. This CDR3 is 16 amino acids long. The J segment lost 3 bases and the V segment lost 7 bases, leaving 12 bases of the junction unmatched. The CDR3 region has the DNA TGTGCCAGCACATATTCACAGGGGCGAAGTGGAAACACCATATATTTT. Translation gives CASTYSQGRSGNTIYF.

The chain carries TRBV5-5 and TRBJ2-1; D may be TRBD1 (5 bases). Trimming removed 3 bases at V and 3 bases at J, with 13 bases between. Germline V gene lookup returns CDR1 SGHKS and CDR2 YYEKEE (reference sequence). The CDR3 runs to 15 residues. The CDR3 is CASSSDTFYYNEQFF. The CDR3 coding sequence is TGTGCCAGCAGCTCGGACACCTTTTACTACAATGAGCAGTTCTTC.

J is TRBJ1-2 and V is TRBV10-3; D is undetermined. V was clipped by 3 bases and J by 2 bases, with 13 bases between them. The CDR3 runs to 15 residues. Looked up from germline, CDR1 is ENHRY and CDR2 is SYGVKD. CDR3 amino acids: CAISERGKLNYGYTF. The CDR3 DNA sequence: TGTGCCATCAGTGAACGGGGAAAGCTAAACTATGGCTACACCTTC.

In DNA form, the CDR3 reads TGTGCCAGCAGTACGGACCGGGAGACCCAGTACTTC. The encoded protein is CASSTDRETQYF. The chain is built from TRBV6-1 and TRBJ2-5; D uncertain. CDR1 and CDR2 from the germline V gene are MNHNS and SASEGT. Trimming pared 5 bases from V and 5 bases from J, leaving 9 bases between. This CDR3 comprises 12 residues.

The chain is built from TRBV2 and TRBJ1-1, with 8 bases lining up with TRBD1. Germline CDR1 reads SNHLY; CDR2 reads FYNNEI. The CDR3 covers 13 residues. The V and J ends lost 7 bases and 6 bases, in that order; junction bases with no gene match: 7. The chain's CDR3 is CASIGQGGPEAFF. DNA for the CDR3: TGTGCCAGCATCGGACAGGGCGGCCCTGAAGCTTTCTTT.

In DNA, the CDR3 is TGTGCCAGCAGGGAATATCAGGGTTCTGGAAACACCATATATTTT. Its translation is CASREYQGSGNTIYF. The V gene is TRBV27, the J gene TRBJ1-3; tentatively, D is TRBD1 (5 bases). This CDR3 is 15 amino acids long. CDR1 and CDR2 (germline): MNHEY, SMNVEV (reference sequence). The V end lost 6 bases, the J end lost 1 base, and 13 bases lay between the germline ends.

V is TRBV9 and J is TRBJ1-1; a possible D gene is TRBD1 (6 bases). V shed 0 bases and J shed 4 bases, with 16 bases lying between them. Germline V gene data show CDR1 as SGDLS and CDR2 as YYNGEE. The length of the CDR3 is 16 residues. The CDR3 sequence is CASSVGQGRLSTEAFF. CDR3 DNA: TGTGCCAGCAGCGTAGGTCAGGGGAGATTGAGCACTGAAGCTTTCTTT. Drawing the rest from reference TRBV9 and TRBJ1-1, the complete variable domain is DSGVTQTPKHLITATGQRVTLRCSPRSGDLSVYWYQQSLDQGLQFLIQYYNGEERAKGNILERFSAQQFPDLHSELNLSSLELGDSALYFCASSVGQGRLSTEAFFGQGTRLTVV.

The chain uses TRBV6-1 and TRBJ1-1, with no clear D. The V end lost 2 bases, the J end lost 1 base, and 14 bases lay between the germline ends. Germline V lookup: CDR1 MNHNS, CDR2 SASEGT. CDR3 length equals 16 residues. The DNA of the CDR3 is TGTGCCAGCAGTGAATTGTTGAGAGGGCAGAACACTGAAGCTTTCTTT. Its translation is CASSELLRGQNTEAFF.

This clone has only one observation. The V call is TRBV2, the J call TRBJ2-7, with D possibly being TRBD1 or TRBD2 (5 bases each). This CDR3 is built from 14 residues. V was clipped by 6 bases and J by 3 bases, with 15 bases between them. The germline V gene has CDR1 SNHLY and CDR2 FYNNEI. The CDR3 coding sequence is TGTGCCAGCAGCGGAGTGGGGGTTCTCTACGAGCAGTACTTC. Protein sequence: CASSGVGVLYEQYF.

This clone was seen just once. The chain uses TRBV27 and TRBJ2-1; D unclear. V lost 1 base and J lost 3, with 4 bases in between. There are 13 residues in the CDR3. Germline loops: CDR1 MNHEY, CDR2 SMNVEV (reference sequence). The CDR3 loop is CASSLFIYNEQFF. For the CDR3, the DNA is TGTGCCAGCAGTTTATTCATCTACAATGAGCAGTTCTTC.

This sequence joins TRBV19 and TRBJ2-1, with D perhaps matching TRBD2 (5 bases). The CDR3 is made up of 13 amino acids. Looked up from germline, CDR1 is LNHDA and CDR2 is SQIVND (reference sequence). The ends were cut back, 6 bases at V and 8 bases at J, with 14 bases in the middle. The CDR3 protein is CASSTRSLHEQFF. The DNA for the CDR3 is TGTGCCAGTAGCACTAGGTCCCTCCATGAGCAGTTCTTC. Complete variable domain (other parts from reference TRBV19 and TRBJ2-1): DGGITQSPKYLFRKEGQNVTLSCEQNLNHDAMYWYRQDPGQGLRLIYYSQIVNDFQKGDIAEGYSVSREKKESFPLTVTSAQKNPTAFYLCASSTRSLHEQFFGPGTRLTVL.

The chain has TRBV27 and TRBJ2-5; 7 bases align to TRBD1. The CDR3 loop spans 16 amino acids. The V gene's germline CDR1 is MNHEY and CDR2 SMNVEV (reference sequence). With V trimmed by 3 bases and J by 2 bases, 9 bases remained unmatched. CDR3 bases: TGTGCCAGCAGTTTCAAGGTTGGGACAGATCAAGAGACCCAGTACTTC. Translated: CASSFKVGTDQETQYF.

This chain joins TRBV30 and TRBJ2-1; TRBD2 is a possible D gene (5 bases). Trimming took 0 bases from V and 4 from J, leaving 10 bases between them. Germline CDR1 and CDR2: GTSNPN and SVGIG (reference sequence). This CDR3 is 14 amino acids long. The CDR3 loop is CAWSVLSGYNEQFF. The CDR3 DNA follows: TGTGCCTGGAGTGTCTTAAGCGGTTACAATGAGCAGTTCTTC. Combining the CDR3 with reference TRBV30 and TRBJ2-1 gives the whole variable domain SQTIHQWPATLVQPVGSPLSLECTVEGTSNPNLYWYRQAAGRGLQLLFYSVGIGQISSEVPQNLSASRPQDRQFILSSKKLLLSDSGFYLCAWSVLSGYNEQFFGPGTRLTVL.